The 25 T cell receptor beta chains below were found in one sample sequenced in a study of Ad26.COV2.S vaccination and SARS-CoV-2 variants. Assay used: immunoSEQ multiplex PCR; TCRdb lists only in-frame clones, some missing. The data show over 130,000 clones, about nine tenths seen once. The source was peripheral blood, collected after recovery from COVID-19. The receptors originated from a human donor who had recovered from COVID-19.

The V and J genes are TRBV9 and TRBJ2-3; D ambiguous. This CDR3 is 14 amino acids long. Germline CDR1 SGDLS, CDR2 YYNGEE. V dropped 0 bases and J dropped 0 bases, with 5 bases sitting between them. For the CDR3, the DNA is TGTGCCAGCAGCGTAGCAACTAGCACAGATACGCAGTATTTT. Protein product: CASSVATSTDTQYF.

The V gene is TRBV18, the J gene TRBJ2-1, with 8 bases identical to TRBD2. Trimming at V came to 2 bases and at J to 2 bases, leaving 8 bases not matched to a gene. CDR3 length: 17 amino acids. From germline, CDR1 is KGHSH and CDR2 LQKENI. CDR3 in amino acids: CASSPSFGGGPYNEQFF. As DNA, the CDR3 is TGTGCCAGCTCACCATCTTTCGGGGGGGGACCCTACAATGAGCAGTTCTTC.

This sequence joins TRBV30 and TRBJ2-1, with D perhaps given as TRBD1 or TRBD2 (5 bases each). CDR1 GTSNPN and CDR2 SVGIG come from the germline V gene (reference sequence). Trimming removed 3 bases from V and 8 bases from J, with 23 bases in between. The CDR3 is 16 amino acids. CDR3 residues: CAWRKEGLLVLYEQFF. The CDR3, as DNA: TGTGCCTGGAGAAAAGAGGGGCTCCTGGTTCTGTATGAGCAGTTCTTC.

This chain joins TRBV4-3 and TRBJ1-2, with 10 bases aligning to TRBD1. Germline CDR1 LGHNA, CDR2 YSLEER. The V and J ends lost 4 bases and 8 bases, in that order; junction bases with no gene match: 7. The CDR3 extends over 14 amino acids. Written as DNA, the CDR3 is TGCGCCAGCAGCCCCGCCGGGACAGGGGTCGGCTACACCTTC. Translation: CASSPAGTGVGYTF.

V is TRBV20-1 and J is TRBJ1-6; D ambiguous. Germline values: CDR1 DFQATT, CDR2 SNEGSKA (reference sequence). The germline V and J ends were trimmed by 6 bases and 14 bases, with 14 bases remaining between them. This CDR3 comprises 11 residues. This CDR3 is CSAPSPEALHF. As DNA, the CDR3 is TGCAGTGCCCCGAGTCCCGAGGCCCTCCACTTT.

CDR3 coding DNA: TGTGCCAGCTGTACGACAGAGAACACCGGGGAGCTGTTTTTT. This translates into CASCTTENTGELFF. V and J are TRBV2 and TRBJ2-2; a weak D match, TRBD1 (5 bases). The CDR3 has 14 amino acids. Looked up from germline, CDR1 is SNHLY and CDR2 is FYNNEI. Trimming shortened V by 8 bases and J by 1 base, and 11 bases separated the two germline ends.

The rearrangement uses TRBV7-9 and TRBJ2-7; TRBD2 aligns across 7 bases. V trimming: 4 bases; J trimming: 5 bases; junction bases outside the gene matches: 5. The CDR3 has 13 amino acids. Per germline, CDR1 SEHNR and CDR2 FQNEAQ (reference sequence). This chain's CDR3 is CASSWGGGNEQYF. The CDR3 region has the DNA TGTGCCAGCAGCTGGGGGGGAGGGAACGAGCAGTACTTC.

The chain couples TRBV9 to TRBJ2-2, with D possibly TRBD1 on 5 matching bases. Per germline, CDR1 SGDLS and CDR2 YYNGEE. Between the trimmed V and J ends, which lost 2 bases and 6 bases, there was a span of 8 bases. There are 13 residues in the CDR3. CDR3 sequence reads: CASSVGRAGELFF. Here the CDR3 DNA reads TGTGCCAGCAGCGTTGGCAGGGCCGGGGAGCTGTTTTTT.

J is TRBJ2-3 and V is TRBV9, with no clear D. The V gene lost 4 bases and the J gene lost 3 bases, with 9 bases spanning the gap. The CDR3 covers 13 residues. Germline V lookup: CDR1 SGDLS, CDR2 YYNGEE. The CDR3 nucleotides are TGTGCCAGCAGCCACATGGGGACAGATACGCAGTATTTT. Amino acid sequence: CASSHMGTDTQYF.

The gene calls are TRBV15 and TRBJ2-7; D remains unclear. This CDR3 comprises 13 residues. From germline, CDR1 is LNHNV and CDR2 YYDKDF (reference sequence). Trimming pared 0 bases from V and 2 bases from J, leaving 5 bases between. The CDR3 coding sequence is TGTGCCACCAGCAGAGAAACGGCCTACGAGCAGTACTTC. Protein product: CATSRETAYEQYF.

The rearrangement uses TRBV2 and TRBJ2-5; the D gene is possibly TRBD1 (6 bases). Germline values: CDR1 SNHLY, CDR2 FYNNEI. Trimming pared 2 bases from V and 2 bases from J, leaving 9 bases between. This CDR3 spans 14 amino acids. This CDR3 is CASSERQGQETQYF. In DNA form, the CDR3 reads TGTGCCAGCAGTGAACGGCAGGGGCAAGAGACCCAGTACTTC.

This chain connects TRBV27 to TRBJ1-1; D gene unclear. This CDR3 has 13 residues. V dropped 4 bases and J dropped 0 bases, with 6 bases sitting between them. Germline V lookup: CDR1 MNHEY, CDR2 SMNVEV (reference sequence). CDR3 sequence reads: CASSYFMNTEAFF. CDR3 in DNA: TGTGCCAGCAGTTATTTCATGAACACTGAAGCTTTCTTT.

The chain joins TRBV28 to TRBJ2-5, with 7 bases aligning to TRBD1. The germline CDR1 and CDR2 sequences are MDHEN and SYDVKM. The length of the CDR3 is 16 residues. J was trimmed by 2 bases and V by 5 bases; bases with no gene match: 11. CDR3 bases: TGTGCCAGCAGTGAAACGACAGGGACGATTCAAGAGACCCAGTACTTC. It encodes CASSETTGTIQETQYF.

The chain has TRBV7-8 and TRBJ1-3; 9 bases line up with TRBD1. The length of the CDR3 is 14 residues. The junction had 1 base not matched to a gene; V was cut back by 3 bases and J by 4 bases. Germline V gene sequence: CDR1 SGHVS, CDR2 FQNEAQ. The CDR3 DNA is TGTGCCAGCAGCTTGGGACAGGGCGGAAACACCATATATTTT. It encodes CASSLGQGGNTIYF.

There are a few counts of this clone. The V gene is TRBV6-4, the J gene TRBJ1-5; no reliable D call. V lost 10 bases and J 0 bases, leaving 7 bases between the germline ends. The CDR3 is 12 residues long. Germline V gene sequence: CDR1 MRHNA, CDR2 SNTAGT. The CDR3 DNA sequence: TGTGCCAACTCGGATAGCAATCAGCCCCAGCATTTT. This codes for CANSDSNQPQHF.

This clone was seen more than once but under ten times. The chain uses TRBV27 and TRBJ1-1; D remains ambiguous. The CDR3 covers 16 residues. V was cut by 5 bases and J by 0 bases, with 16 bases left in between. Per germline, CDR1 MNHEY and CDR2 SMNVEV (reference sequence). This chain's CDR3 is CASSPLVRGLNTEAFF. For the CDR3, the DNA is TGTGCCAGCAGTCCATTGGTCCGGGGATTGAACACTGAAGCTTTCTTT.

DNA for the CDR3: TGTGCCAGCAGTACTCCGGACAGGGGAGAGCAGTTCTTC. Amino acids: CASSTPDRGEQFF. V and J are TRBV25-1 and TRBJ2-1; 9 bases align to TRBD1. This CDR3 has 13 residues. Germline V gene data show CDR1 as MGHDK and CDR2 as SYGVNS. V trimming: 5 bases; J trimming: 10 bases; junction bases outside the gene matches: 6.

The chain is built from TRBV7-2 and TRBJ2-5; D gene ambiguous. The CDR3 is 14 amino acids. The ends were cut back, 1 base at V and 7 bases at J, with 13 bases in the middle. Looked up from germline, CDR1 is SGHTA and CDR2 is FQGNSA. The CDR3 DNA reads TGTGCCAGCAGCTTAGGGGCCGCAGTGGGGACCCAGTACTTC. Protein: CASSLGAAVGTQYF.

With respect to this clone: Other DNA sequences in the sample encode the same CDR3. The rearrangement uses TRBV30 and TRBJ1-1; possibly TRBD1 for D (5 bases). CDR1 GTSNPN and CDR2 SVGIG come from the germline V gene (reference sequence). The germline V and J ends were trimmed by 4 bases and 10 bases, with 16 bases remaining between them. This CDR3 has 12 amino acids. The DNA of the CDR3 is TGTGCCTGGACGACAGAAGAGATAGGAGCTTTCTTT. Amino acids: CAWTTEEIGAFF. Drawing the rest from reference TRBV30 and TRBJ1-1, the complete variable domain is SQTIHQWPATLVQPVGSPLSLECTVEGTSNPNLYWYRQAAGRGLQLLFYSVGIGQISSEVPQNLSASRPQDRQFILSSKKLLLSDSGFYLCAWTTEEIGAFFGQGTRLTVV.

J is TRBJ1-1 and V is TRBV3-1 (or the pseudogene TRBV3-2); D is unresolved. The CDR3 contains 14 residues. V lost 2 bases and J 5 bases, leaving 12 bases between the germline ends. Per the germline V gene, CDR1 is LGHDT and CDR2 is YNNKEL (reference sequence). The CDR3 is CASSQWSLGTEAFF. The DNA of the CDR3 is TGTGCCAGCAGCCAATGGTCCCTTGGGACTGAAGCTTTCTTT.

The V and J genes are TRBV9 and TRBJ2-3; 8 bases match TRBD2. The V gene's germline CDR1 is SGDLS and CDR2 YYNGEE. The CDR3 has 14 amino acids. J was trimmed by 2 bases and V by 4 bases; bases with no gene match: 3. The CDR3 DNA reads as TGTGCCAGCAGCCGGGGGGGATACACAGATACGCAGTATTTT. It is translated as CASSRGGYTDTQYF.

The rearrangement uses TRBV9 and TRBJ2-7; the D call may be TRBD1 or TRBD2 (5 bases each). This CDR3 region has 14 residues. CDR1 is SGDLS, CDR2 YYNGEE, per germline. Trimming pared 4 bases from V and 2 bases from J, leaving 13 bases between. This CDR3 reads CASSPRDGPYEQYF. The DNA of the CDR3 is TGTGCCAGCAGCCCACGGGACGGTCCCTACGAGCAGTACTTC.

The genes are TRBV29-1 and TRBJ1-1; D is unresolved. The CDR3 loop spans 13 amino acids. Deletions cut 8 bases from V and 1 base from J, with 14 bases between. Looked up from germline, CDR1 is SQVTM and CDR2 is ANQGSEA. DNA of the CDR3: TGCAGCCTGGGAACAGACCAGAACACTGAAGCTTTCTTT. Translating gives CSLGTDQNTEAFF.

The chain recombines TRBV13 with TRBJ1-1, with D tentatively TRBD1 (5 bases). The germline V gene has CDR1 PRHDT and CDR2 FYEKMQ (reference sequence). Trimming took 7 bases from V and 3 from J, leaving 15 bases between them. The CDR3 loop spans 14 amino acids. The CDR3 loop reads CASTPRGQDTEAFF. CDR3 DNA sequence: TGTGCCAGCACCCCAAGGGGCCAGGACACTGAAGCTTTCTTT.

The gene calls are TRBV11-3 and TRBJ1-1; D perhaps matches TRBD1 (5 bases). CDR1 and CDR2 (germline): SGHNT, YENEEA. The ends were cut back, 5 bases at V and 6 bases at J, with 19 bases in the middle. The CDR3 totals 15 residues. The CDR3 loop is CASSRRGGRRPEAFF. The DNA for the CDR3 is TGTGCCAGCAGCCGACGGGGGGGAAGGCGACCTGAAGCTTTCTTT.